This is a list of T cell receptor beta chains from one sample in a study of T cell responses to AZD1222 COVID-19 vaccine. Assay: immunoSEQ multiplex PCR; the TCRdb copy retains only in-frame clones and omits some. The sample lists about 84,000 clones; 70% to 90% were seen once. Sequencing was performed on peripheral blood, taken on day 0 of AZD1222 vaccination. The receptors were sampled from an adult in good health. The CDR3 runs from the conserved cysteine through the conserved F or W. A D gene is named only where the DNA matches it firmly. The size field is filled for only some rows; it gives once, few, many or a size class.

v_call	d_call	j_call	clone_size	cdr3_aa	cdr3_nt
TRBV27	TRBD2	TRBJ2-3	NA	CASSPTSISGRSDTQYF	TGTGCCAGCAGTCCGACTTCTATTAGCGGGAGATCAGATACGCAGTATTTT
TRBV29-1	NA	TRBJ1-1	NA	CSVQGLDTEAFF	TGCAGCGTCCAAGGGTTAGACACTGAAGCTTTCTTT
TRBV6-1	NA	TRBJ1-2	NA	CASSDPTGGGYTF	TGTGCCAGCAGTGACCCGACAGGTGGCGGCTACACCTTC
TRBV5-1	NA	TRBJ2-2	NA	CASSLVVAGELFF	TGCGCCAGCAGCTTGGTCGTGGCCGGGGAGCTGTTTTTT
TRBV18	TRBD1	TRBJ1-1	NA	CASSEQGVTNTEAFF	TGTGCCAGCTCGGAACAGGGGGTGACGAACACTGAAGCTTTCTTT
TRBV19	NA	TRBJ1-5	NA	CASSRYSIEQPQHF	TGTGCCAGTAGTAGGTATTCAATTGAACAGCCCCAGCATTTT
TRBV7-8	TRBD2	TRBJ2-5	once	CASSSGTSEDQETQYF	TGTGCCAGCAGCTCCGGGACTAGCGAAGACCAAGAGACCCAGTACTTC
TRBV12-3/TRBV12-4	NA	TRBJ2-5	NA	CASSLEETQYF	TGTGCCAGCAGTTTAGAAGAGACCCAGTACTTC
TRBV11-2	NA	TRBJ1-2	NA	CASSLDPAYGYTF	TGTGCCAGCAGCTTAGACCCAGCGTATGGCTACACCTTC
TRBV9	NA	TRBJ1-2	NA	CASSSSSDYGYTF	TGTGCCAGCAGCTCATCATCGGATTATGGCTACACCTTC
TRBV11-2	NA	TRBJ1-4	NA	CASSLEGAEEKLFF	TGTGCCAGCAGCTTAGAGGGGGCTGAAGAAAAACTGTTTTTT
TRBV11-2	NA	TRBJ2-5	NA	CASSFLLGDGVTQYF	TGTGCCAGCAGCTTCCTGCTAGGAGATGGAGTGACCCAGTACTTC
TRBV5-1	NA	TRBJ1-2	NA	CASSLNAGEVTGYTF	TGCGCCAGCAGCTTGAACGCAGGGGAAGTCACTGGCTACACCTTC
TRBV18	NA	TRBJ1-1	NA	CASSTRGLTSEAFF	TGTGCCAGCTCAACAAGGGGACTAACAAGTGAAGCTTTCTTT
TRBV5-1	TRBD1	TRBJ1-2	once	CASSGGGQGYGYTF	TGCGCCAGCAGCGGAGGGGGACAGGGGTATGGCTACACCTTC